One and the same sample provided the 22 T cell receptor beta chains below, sequenced in a study of blood T cells in healthy people across ages. Then a second PCR, running roughly 6 to 11 cycles, was carried out with a sample-barcoded 5' primer and a J-beta primer mix. TCRdb used MiXCR to reprocess the 5' RACE reads, holding one entry per CDR3 protein. Of 1.6 million or so distinct CDR3 sequences in the sample, around 36% were seen once. Sequences were obtained from blood. These receptor sequences come from a woman in her 30s in good health.

This clonotype was counted between two and nine times. This chain links TRBV20-1 with TRBJ1-6; D uncertain. This CDR3 has 15 amino acids. V was pared by 3 bases and J by 8 bases, with 17 bases between. In germline, CDR1 is DFQATT, CDR2 SNEGSKA (reference sequence). CDR3 residues: CSARGTTLTYSPLHF. The CDR3 region has the DNA TGCAGTGCTAGGGGAACCACTCTAACTTATTCACCCCTCCACTTT.

This clonotype was observed a handful of times. This chain links TRBV20-1 with TRBJ2-4, with D hard to call. The germline V gene has CDR1 DFQATT and CDR2 SNEGSKA (reference sequence). The CDR3 has 14 amino acids. V lost 6 bases to trimming and J lost 0 bases, with 12 bases between them. CDR3 residues: CSALQPLAKNIQYF. CDR3 in DNA: TGCAGTGCACTACAGCCGCTAGCCAAAAACATTCAGTACTTC.

The V gene is TRBV10-3, the J gene TRBJ2-1, with 14 bases lining up with TRBD2. Looked up from germline, CDR1 is ENHRY and CDR2 is SYGVKD. V lost 2 bases to trimming and J lost 4 bases; unmatched junction nucleotides: 4. The CDR3 has 17 residues. The CDR3 loop reads CAISEPGTSGGYNEQFF. CDR3 sequence (DNA): TGTGCCATCAGTGAGCCGGGGACTAGCGGGGGATACAATGAGCAGTTCTTC.

At least ten counts were recorded for this clonotype. The CDR3 loop is CSVQLQFYEQYF. CDR3 DNA sequence: TGCAGCGTTCAATTACAGTTCTACGAGCAGTACTTC. The V and J genes are TRBV29-1 and TRBJ2-7; no firm D call. The ends were cut back, 5 bases at V and 3 bases at J, with 11 bases in the middle. This CDR3 comprises 12 residues. Per the germline V gene, CDR1 is SQVTM and CDR2 is ANQGSEA.

This clonotype was observed a few times. In DNA, the CDR3 is TGTGCCAGTGGTATTGGACTGAACACTGAAGCTTTCTTT. Its translation: CASGIGLNTEAFF. J is TRBJ1-1 and V is TRBV6-1; D not certain. The germline CDR1 and CDR2 sequences are MNHNS and SASEGT. The CDR3 has 13 amino acids. V was cut by 9 bases and J by 0 bases, with 11 bases left in between.

This clonotype occurred a few times. The chain uses TRBV15 and TRBJ2-2, with D tentatively TRBD2 (5 bases). The V and J ends lost 5 bases and 4 bases respectively, with 8 bases between them. Germline CDR1 LNHNV, CDR2 YYDKDF (reference sequence). CDR3 size: 13 residues. The CDR3 DNA follows: TGTGCCACCAGCGACTACTTCACCGGGGAGCTGTTTTTT. Amino acids: CATSDYFTGELFF.

The V call is TRBV20-1, the J call TRBJ2-2; 11 bases are shared with TRBD2. Germline values: CDR1 DFQATT, CDR2 SNEGSKA (reference sequence). The CDR3 runs to 14 residues. V dropped 5 bases and J dropped 6; count of bases not matched to a gene: 5. CDR3 DNA sequence: TGCAGTGCTCGACTAGCGGGGAGGGCCGGGGAGCTGTTTTTT. It is translated as CSARLAGRAGELFF.

A remark on this clonotype: Just one base apart from a much larger clone, this may be a read error. The chain combines TRBV9 with TRBJ1-2; D is ambiguous. Germline CDR1 reads SGDLS; CDR2 reads YYNGEE. Trimming stripped 5 bases from V and 4 bases from J, with 15 bases between. CDR3 length: 14 amino acids. The CDR3 here is CASRGGSEFYGYTF. Written as DNA, the CDR3 is TGTGCCAGCAGAGGAGGGAGCGAGTTCTATGGCTACACCTTC.

This clonotype has a handful of counts. J is TRBJ2-7 and V is TRBV20-1, with D perhaps TRBD1 (6 bases). The V gene's germline CDR1 is DFQATT and CDR2 SNEGSKA (reference sequence). V was pared by 5 bases and J by 2 bases, with 16 bases between. The CDR3 consists of 14 residues. CDR3 DNA sequence: TGCAGTGCTTCCCCAGTCCAGGGGCCCTACGAGCAGTACTTC. Translation: CSASPVQGPYEQYF.

This clonotype was counted a single time. The V gene is TRBV28, the J gene TRBJ2-2; 7 nucleotides match TRBD1. Per the germline V gene, CDR1 is MDHEN and CDR2 is SYDVKM. With V trimmed by 4 bases and J by 0 bases, 5 bases remained unmatched. This CDR3 is built from 16 residues. In DNA, the CDR3 is TGTGCCAGCAGTTGGGGAGACAGGGCGAACACCGGGGAGCTGTTTTTT. Translating gives CASSWGDRANTGELFF.

J is TRBJ1-1 and V is TRBV7-2, with D perhaps TRBD1 (5 bases). The CDR3 has 15 residues. Trimming removed 6 bases at V and 4 bases at J, with 18 bases between. CDR1 and CDR2 from the germline V gene are SGHTA and FQGNSA. CDR3 coding DNA: TGTGCCAGCAGTCTCACAGGATGGGGTGGCACTGAAGCTTTCTTT. Translation: CASSLTGWGGTEAFF.

The chain recombines TRBV7-6 with TRBJ2-7, with D possibly being TRBD2 (6 bases). Germline V gene sequence: CDR1 SGHVS, CDR2 FNYEAQ. The CDR3 extends over 14 amino acids. V was cut by 5 bases and J by 5 bases, with 16 bases left in between. Here the CDR3 DNA reads TGTGCCAGCAGCCCCGGGACTCGTAGAGACGAGCAGTACTTC. Its protein is CASSPGTRRDEQYF.

This clonotype turned up a few times. The rearrangement uses TRBV6-6 and TRBJ1-1; D is unresolved. The CDR3 spans 15 residues. CDR1 and CDR2 (germline): MNHNY, SVGAGI (reference sequence). V shed 2 bases and J shed 3 bases, with 13 bases lying between them. The CDR3: CASSYIWGQDTEAFF. CDR3 sequence (DNA): TGTGCCAGCAGTTACATTTGGGGTCAGGACACTGAAGCTTTCTTT.

This clonotype was counted between two and nine times. Written as DNA, the CDR3 is TGTGCCAGCAGTCCTCTGGACAGTATCCAAAATGAGCAGTTCTTC. This translates into CASSPLDSIQNEQFF. The rearrangement uses TRBV27 and TRBJ2-1, with D possibly TRBD1 on 6 matching bases. The germline V gene has CDR1 MNHEY and CDR2 SMNVEV (reference sequence). This CDR3 has 15 amino acids. V lost 5 bases and J lost 7, with 18 bases in between.

Concerning this clonotype: The junction does not match germline at one end; this may be a read error. The CDR3 bases are TGCAGTGCTAGAGATCTGGACAGGGGGCTTTCGGATGAGCGGTTCTTC. The encoded protein is CSARDLDRGLSDERFF. V and J are TRBV20-1 and TRBJ2-1; 11 positions match TRBD1. CDR1 and CDR2 (germline): DFQATT, SNEGSKA (reference sequence). The CDR3 is made up of 16 amino acids.

This clonotype was found a few times. In DNA form, the CDR3 reads TGCAGTGCCCGCAGGGACCCTCCCGGGGAGCTGTTTTTT. The encoded protein is CSARRDPPGELFF. The gene calls are TRBV20-1 and TRBJ2-2; D possibly matches TRBD1 or TRBD2 (5 bases each). This CDR3 is built from 13 residues. Deletions cut 6 bases from V and 6 bases from J, with 14 bases between. Germline V gives CDR1 DFQATT, CDR2 SNEGSKA (reference sequence).

This clonotype has just a few counts. V and J are TRBV30 and TRBJ1-1; perhaps TRBD1 as D (5 bases). The germline gives CDR1 GTSNPN, CDR2 SVGIG (reference sequence). The CDR3 runs to 13 residues. Trimming left V 2 bases short and J 1 base short, with 8 bases between. Written as DNA, the CDR3 is TGTGCCTGGAGTCCCCAGGGGAACACTGAAGCTTTCTTT. It encodes CAWSPQGNTEAFF.

The sample holds many counts of this clonotype. The chain joins TRBV11-2 to TRBJ2-7, with 11 nucleotides matching TRBD2. Germline V CDR1 and CDR2: SGHAT, FQNNGV. The CDR3 sequence is 17 residues long. The V segment lost 5 bases and the J segment 2 bases; nucleotides outside the gene matches: 11. DNA for the CDR3: TGTGCCAGCAGCAAGGGGGTCCTAGCGGGGGGTACCTACGAGCAGTACTTC. As protein: CASSKGVLAGGTYEQYF. Full variable domain (missing parts from reference TRBV11-2 and TRBJ2-7): EAGVAQSPRYKIIEKRQSVAFWCNPISGHATLYWYQQILGQGPKLLIQFQNNGVVDDSQLPKDRFSAERLKGVDSTLKIQPAKLEDSAVYLCASSKGVLAGGTYEQYFGPGTRLTVT.

CDR3: CASSPDREGQPQHF. The CDR3 bases are TGTGCCAGCAGCCCCGACAGGGAGGGTCAGCCCCAGCATTTT. The gene calls are TRBV28 and TRBJ1-5; 7 bases match TRBD1. The CDR3 length is 14 residues. The V gene's germline CDR1 is MDHEN and CDR2 SYDVKM. The junction had 8 bases not matched to a gene; V was cut back by 6 bases and J by 6 bases.

This clonotype appeared a few times. The chain joins TRBV2 to TRBJ1-2; a weak D match, TRBD1 (6 bases). The CDR3 loop spans 18 amino acids. The germline V gene encodes CDR1 SNHLY and CDR2 FYNNEI. V was cut by 3 bases and J by 7 bases, with 27 bases left in between. In DNA, the CDR3 is TGTGCCAGCAGTGACCCGGGCAGGGGTATCGTTACGGTTCTTGGCTACACCTTC. Translating it yields CASSDPGRGIVTVLGYTF.

This clonotype was seen more than once but under ten times. The chain carries TRBV20-1 and TRBJ1-1; D gene unclear. Germline V gene lookup returns CDR1 DFQATT and CDR2 SNEGSKA (reference sequence). The CDR3 consists of 12 residues. With 3 bases removed from V and 4 bases from J, the gap between germline ends came to 9 bases. Here the CDR3 reads CSARGYSTEAFF. Here the CDR3 DNA reads TGCAGTGCTAGGGGTTACAGCACTGAAGCTTTCTTT.

The chain couples TRBV28 to TRBJ2-7; possible D gene TRBD1, 6 bases. Germline V gene sequence: CDR1 MDHEN, CDR2 SYDVKM. Deletions cut 1 base from V and 3 bases from J, with 10 bases between. The CDR3 runs 14 residues. The CDR3 DNA reads as TGTGCCAGCAGTTTATTGGGGGCTTACTACGAGCAGTACTTC. This gives the protein CASSLLGAYYEQYF.